This T cell receptor (beta chain) derives from a study of Ad26.COV2.S vaccination and SARS-CoV-2 variants. Study-level findings and limits: Comparable non-spike TCR breadth was observed in vaccine and placebo recipients. Considerable breadth of spike-specific CD8+ and CD4+ T cell responses has reportedly been documented following vaccination. Vaccine recipients had higher spike-specific TCR breadth than placebo recipients.

Germline CDR1 reads MDHEN; CDR2 reads SYDVKM. The CDR3 runs to 19 residues. The junction had 10 bases not matched to a gene; V was cut back by 3 bases and J by 4 bases. A few counts support this clone. Its antigen is currently unknown. The data were produced by immunoSEQ multiplex PCR, yet TCRdb's version contains in-frame clones alone and is incomplete. The table shows 150,000 to 200,000 clones, with 87% occurring only once. The sequence was collected from a human donor who had recovered from COVID-19. Sequences were derived from peripheral blood, sampled after recovery from COVID-19. The chain employs TRBV28 and TRBJ2-2; 14 bases agree with TRBD2. CDR3 nucleotides: TGTGCCAGCAGTTTGGGGACTAGCGGGGGCCAAGGGGCCACCGGGGAGCTGTTTTTT. This sequence encodes CASSLGTSGGQGATGELFF.